The 28 T cell receptor beta chains below come from one sample, sequenced in a study of beta chain features in type 1 diabetes (dated by TCRdb to the late 2010s). The protocol used for the library was the immunoSEQ multiplex PCR assay. The High Capacity cDNA Reverse Transcription Kit was used to reverse transcribe all of the isolated RNA, meaning that expressed TCRB transcripts were what got sequenced. TCRdb provides this immuneACCESS table in a form limited to in-frame rearrangements. Some clones are lacking; in checked studies, under half of them reflect an unresolved V gene, and why the rest are absent is not known. Across this sample there are around 430,000 clones, with about 29% seen only once. Jointly, the top ten make up around 0.065% of the sample. Sequencing was carried out using naive CD4+ T cells from blood. Reading the label with the study, this specimen's cell subset or site is: true naive CD4+ T cells. The receptors originated from a man aged 18 to 30 in good health.

This clone was found a few times. This chain joins TRBV4-1 and TRBJ2-2; 7 nucleotides match TRBD1. Germline assignment: CDR1 MGHRA and CDR2 YSYEKL. J lost 2 bases, V lost 2 bases, and 5 bases had no gene match. The CDR3 is 16 amino acids. The CDR3 here is CASSQPTGANTGELFF. CDR3 DNA: TGCGCCAGCAGCCAACCAACAGGGGCTAACACCGGGGAGCTGTTTTTT.

This clone was detected a few times. This rearrangement joins TRBV18 to TRBJ2-3; maybe TRBD1 (6 bases). This CDR3 contains 12 residues. Germline CDR1 reads KGHSH; CDR2 reads LQKENI. Trimming left V 6 bases short and J 10 bases short, with 14 bases between. DNA for the CDR3: TGTGCCAGCTCGTCCACAGGGTATGCGCAGTATTTT. Residues: CASSSTGYAQYF.

The genes are TRBV7-2 and TRBJ2-3, with D uncertain. V lost 1 base and J 2 bases, leaving 7 bases between the germline ends. Germline V lookup: CDR1 SGHTA, CDR2 FQGNSA. This CDR3 is 14 amino acids long. This CDR3 is CASSLDSATDTQYF. The CDR3 DNA reads as TGTGCCAGCAGCTTAGACTCCGCCACAGATACGCAGTATTTT.

This clone was observed a handful of times. The chain is built from TRBV27 and TRBJ2-1, with 7 bases identical to TRBD2. The V gene end was trimmed by 3 bases and the J gene end by 9 bases; junction bases not matched to a gene: 2. Germline values: CDR1 MNHEY, CDR2 SMNVEV (reference sequence). CDR3 size: 12 residues. The CDR3 loop is CASSFLAGEQFF. As DNA, the CDR3 is TGTGCCAGCAGTTTCTTAGCGGGTGAGCAGTTCTTC.

This clone appeared a single time. J is TRBJ2-7 and V is TRBV12-5; D might be TRBD1 or TRBD2, each matching 5 bases. This CDR3 is 13 amino acids long. Germline V gives CDR1 LGHNT, CDR2 FRNRAP. V shed 9 bases and J shed 0 bases, with 12 bases lying between them. The CDR3 coding sequence is TGTGCTAGCCCGTTGGGGGTCTCCTACGAGCAGTACTTC. Amino acid sequence: CASPLGVSYEQYF. Based on the CDR3 plus reference TRBV12-5 and TRBJ2-7, the full variable domain is DARVTQTPRHKVTEMGQEVTMRCQPILGHNTVFWYRQTMMQGLELLAYFRNRAPLDDSGMPKDRFSAEMPDATLATLKIQPSEPRDSAVYFCASPLGVSYEQYFGPGTRLTVT.

This clone was seen more than once but under ten times. V is TRBV6-6 and J is TRBJ2-1; no definite D call. CDR3 size: 12 residues. Trimming took 2 bases from V and 9 from J, leaving 8 bases between them. Germline V gene sequence: CDR1 MNHNY, CDR2 SVGAGI (reference sequence). The chain's CDR3 is CASSYGSREQFF. DNA of the CDR3: TGTGCCAGCAGTTACGGCTCCCGTGAGCAGTTCTTC.

The chain employs TRBV2 and TRBJ1-2; D gene unclear. Trimming took off 3 bases at V and 1 base at J, with 12 bases between the two ends. Germline CDR1 SNHLY, CDR2 FYNNEI. This CDR3 region has 15 residues. The CDR3 is CASSEDGSYNYGYTF. The CDR3 DNA reads TGTGCCAGCAGTGAGGACGGCAGCTATAACTATGGCTACACCTTC.

The chain recombines TRBV7-8 with TRBJ2-1, with D possibly TRBD2 on 6 matching bases. This CDR3 region has 15 residues. V lost 5 bases, J lost 8 bases, and 19 bases lay in between. The germline gives CDR1 SGHVS, CDR2 FQNEAQ. As DNA, the CDR3 is TGTGCCAGCAGCCGACGATTGACTAGATTCTATGAGCAGTTCTTC. This sequence encodes CASSRRLTRFYEQFF.

The rearrangement uses TRBV29-1 and TRBJ2-5; D uncertain. The CDR3 is 14 amino acids. Trimming took 3 bases from V and 0 from J, leaving 11 bases between them. Germline lookup yields CDR1 SQVTM and CDR2 ANQGSEA. CDR3 loop: CSVDPDKYQETQYF. As DNA, the CDR3 is TGCAGCGTTGATCCAGACAAGTACCAAGAGACCCAGTACTTC.

The chain has TRBV6-5 and TRBJ2-3; maybe TRBD1 (6 bases). The length of the CDR3 is 14 residues. Germline CDR1 MNHEY, CDR2 SVGAGI. The V end lost 2 bases, the J end lost 6 bases, and 12 bases lay between the germline ends. CDR3 nucleotide sequence: TGTGCCAGCAGTTACGGGGACACTCGCGATACGCAGTATTTT. Translated, it gives CASSYGDTRDTQYF.

This clone was observed a few times. V gene TRBV30 combines with J gene TRBJ2-1, with TRBD2 as a possible D gene (5 bases). V was trimmed by 3 bases and J by 7 bases, leaving 10 bases between them. CDR3 length: 12 amino acids. The germline V gene encodes CDR1 GTSNPN and CDR2 SVGIG (reference sequence). CDR3 amino acids: CAWRPSQNEQFF. The DNA for the CDR3 is TGTGCCTGGAGACCTAGCCAGAATGAGCAGTTCTTC.

This clone was counted only a few times. The rearrangement links TRBV9 to TRBJ2-1; no firm D call. Germline assignment: CDR1 SGDLS and CDR2 YYNGEE. The germline V and J ends were trimmed by 7 bases and 2 bases, with 16 bases remaining between them. The CDR3 has 15 amino acids. The CDR3 reads CASGSMGGTYNEQFF. In nucleotides, the CDR3 is TGTGCCAGCGGGTCCATGGGTGGAACCTACAATGAGCAGTTCTTC.

The J gene is TRBJ2-5, the V gene TRBV7-6; either TRBD1 or TRBD2 may fit D (5 bases each). The CDR3 is 13 residues long. Germline values: CDR1 SGHVS, CDR2 FNYEAQ. CDR3 DNA: TGTGCGTCCTCCGGGGCAGTACATCGGTTGGAGTACTTC. Protein product: CASSGAVHRLEYF.

This clone was seen only a few times. V gene TRBV5-1 combines with J gene TRBJ2-7; tentatively, D is TRBD2 (6 bases). The ends were cut back, 4 bases at V and 6 bases at J, with 20 bases in the middle. The germline gives CDR1 SGHRS, CDR2 YFSETQ. The CDR3 runs to 15 residues. The CDR3 coding sequence is TGCGCCAGCAGCCCCTCTGGGTTGACTAGATCCGAGCAGTACTTC. Its protein product is CASSPSGLTRSEQYF.

In this sample, this clone turned up a few times. The chain is built from TRBV5-6 and TRBJ2-3; D is perhaps TRBD2 (5 bases). With 0 bases removed from V and 4 bases from J, the gap between germline ends came to 9 bases. The CDR3 loop spans 14 amino acids. CDR1 and CDR2 (germline): SGHDT, YYEEEE. CDR3 region: CASSLDLAADTQYF. The CDR3 DNA reads as TGTGCCAGCAGCTTGGATCTAGCTGCAGATACGCAGTATTTT.

This clone was picked up a small number of times. The rearrangement joins TRBV27 to TRBJ2-7; D is ambiguous. The ends were cut back, 6 bases at V and 2 bases at J, with 2 bases in the middle. CDR1 and CDR2 (germline): MNHEY, SMNVEV (reference sequence). This CDR3 is 10 amino acids long. This CDR3 is CASRTYEQYF. The CDR3 DNA sequence: TGTGCCAGCAGAACCTACGAGCAGTACTTC.

This clone turned up a few times. The chain employs TRBV7-9 and TRBJ2-7; D remains ambiguous. V lost 4 bases and J lost 7, with 11 bases in between. The CDR3 consists of 12 residues. The germline gives CDR1 SEHNR, CDR2 FQNEAQ (reference sequence). CDR3 sequence reads: CASSSVPGEQYF. The CDR3 DNA follows: TGTGCCAGCAGCTCTGTACCGGGTGAGCAGTACTTC.

This clone turned up a few times. The gene calls are TRBV27 and TRBJ2-5; 13 bases fit TRBD2. Germline-derived CDR1 and CDR2 are MNHEY and SMNVEV (reference sequence). V was clipped by 6 bases and J by 5 bases; unmatched bases: 3. The CDR3 consists of 14 residues. The CDR3 region is CASSGLAGVETQYF. The CDR3 DNA reads TGTGCCAGCAGCGGACTAGCGGGAGTCGAGACCCAGTACTTC.

The chain uses TRBV27 and TRBJ2-6, with D unresolved. This CDR3 is built from 14 residues. The ends were cut back, 1 base at V and 1 base at J, with 2 bases in the middle. CDR1 is MNHEY and CDR2 is SMNVEV in the germline V gene (reference sequence). CDR3 sequence reads: CASSLWSGANVLTF. In DNA form, the CDR3 reads TGTGCCAGCAGTTTATGGTCTGGGGCCAACGTCCTGACTTTC.

V usage is TRBV7-2 and J usage is TRBJ2-2; D unresolved. Germline V gene sequence: CDR1 SGHTA, CDR2 FQGNSA. Trimming stripped 2 bases from V and 8 bases from J, with 6 bases between. The CDR3 is 12 residues long. CDR3 in amino acids: CASSLMEGELFF. The CDR3 DNA reads as TGTGCCAGCAGCTTAATGGAGGGGGAGCTGTTTTTT.

The rearrangement joins TRBV29-1 to TRBJ2-7, with D unclear. CDR3 length: 12 residues. Germline lookup yields CDR1 SQVTM and CDR2 ANQGSEA. V was clipped by 5 bases and J by 0 bases, with 8 bases between them. CDR3 in amino acids: CSVLRSSYEQYF. In DNA, the CDR3 is TGCAGCGTTCTCCGAAGCTCCTACGAGCAGTACTTC.

This chain uses TRBV15 with TRBJ2-5; possible D gene TRBD2, 5 bases. V lost 5 bases and J lost 1, with 14 bases in between. This CDR3 has 15 amino acids. CDR1 is LNHNV and CDR2 is YYDKDF in the germline V gene (reference sequence). CDR3 coding DNA: TGTGCCACCAGCGGCGACCGGACTGTCCAAGAGACCCAGTACTTC. As protein: CATSGDRTVQETQYF.

The chain links TRBV30 to TRBJ2-5; D call uncertain. Trimming took 5 bases from V and 11 from J, leaving 15 bases between them. This CDR3 contains 11 residues. Germline-derived CDR1 and CDR2 are GTSNPN and SVGIG (reference sequence). The CDR3 loop is CAWVTGIKQYF. Here the CDR3 DNA reads TGTGCCTGGGTAACTGGCATAAAGCAGTACTTC.

V gene TRBV5-1 combines with J gene TRBJ2-1; D not certain. The CDR3 has 12 residues. V dropped 3 bases and J dropped 7 bases, with 8 bases sitting between them. CDR1 SGHRS and CDR2 YFSETQ come from the germline V gene. The CDR3, as DNA: TGCGCCAGCAGCTGGGAAAAAAATGAGCAGTTCTTC. This codes for CASSWEKNEQFF. The full variable domain, in which reference TRBV5-1 and TRBJ2-1 provide the parts outside the CDR3, is KAGVTQTPRYLIKTRGQQVTLSCSPISGHRSVSWYQQTPGQGLQFLFEYFSETQRNKGNFPGRFSGRQFSNSRSEMNVSTLELGDSALYLCASSWEKNEQFFGPGTRLTVL.

Only a few counts were recorded for this clone. Other DNA sequences of this sample code for an identical CDR3. The V and J genes are TRBV2 and TRBJ2-7; D possibly corresponds to TRBD1 (6 bases). CDR1 is SNHLY, CDR2 FYNNEI, per germline. CDR3 length: 14 amino acids. The germline V and J ends were trimmed by 3 bases and 1 base, with 10 bases remaining between them. CDR3 protein: CASSEQGTSYEQYF. CDR3 coding DNA: TGTGCCAGCAGTGAGCAGGGGACGTCCTACGAGCAGTACTTC.

The chain joins TRBV30 to TRBJ2-1; 7 bases are shared with TRBD2. Germline-derived CDR1 and CDR2 are GTSNPN and SVGIG (reference sequence). The CDR3 has 13 residues. After removal of 5 bases from V and 4 bases from J, the junction contained 5 bases not matched to a gene. CDR3 sequence reads: CAWGPSGYNEQFF. Written as DNA, the CDR3 is TGTGCCTGGGGCCCTAGCGGTTACAATGAGCAGTTCTTC.

On this clone itself: One junction end does not reproduce the germline sequence, and a read error may be involved. The genes are TRBV7-2 and TRBJ2-3; no reliable D call. Germline CDR1 SGHTA, CDR2 FQGNSA. This CDR3 comprises 11 residues. CDR3 nucleotide sequence: TGTGCCAGCAGCCCGGTGGGCAGCTGGCATTTT. It codes for CASSPVGSWHF. Supplemented by reference TRBV7-2 and TRBJ2-3, the full variable domain reads GAGVSQSPSNKVTEKGKDVELRCDPISGHTALYWYRQSLGQGLEFLIYFQGNSAPDKSGLPSDRFSAERTGGSVSTLTIQRTQQEDSAVYLCASSPVGSWHFGPGTRLTVL.

This clone has just a few counts. The genes are TRBV18 and TRBJ2-6; D is uncertain. CDR1 and CDR2 (germline): KGHSH, LQKENI. CDR3 length: 15 amino acids. V was cut by 3 bases and J by 1 base, with 7 bases left in between. CDR3 DNA sequence: TGTGCCAGCTCACCTCGGTCATCTGGGGCCAACGTCCTGACTTTC. Protein: CASSPRSSGANVLTF. The entire variable domain, with the rest obtained from reference TRBV18 and TRBJ2-6, is as follows: NAGVMQNPRHLVRRRGQEARLRCSPMKGHSHVYWYRQLPEEGLKFMVYLQKENIIDESGMPKERFSAEFPKEGPSILRIQQVVRGDSAAYFCASSPRSSGANVLTFGAGSRLTVL.